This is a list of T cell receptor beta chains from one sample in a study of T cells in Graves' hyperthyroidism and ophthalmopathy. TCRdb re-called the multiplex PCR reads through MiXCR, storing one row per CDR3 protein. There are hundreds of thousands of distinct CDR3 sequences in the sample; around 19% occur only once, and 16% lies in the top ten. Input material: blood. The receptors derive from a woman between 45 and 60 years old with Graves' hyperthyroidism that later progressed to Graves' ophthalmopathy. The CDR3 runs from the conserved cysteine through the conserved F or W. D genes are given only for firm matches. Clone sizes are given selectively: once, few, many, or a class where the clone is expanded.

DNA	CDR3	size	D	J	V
TGTGCCACTAACACCCAGGGTCGGGGCAATCAGCCCCAGCATTTT	CATNTQGRGNQPQHF	few	.	TRBJ1-5	TRBV19
TGTGCCAGCAGCCAAGATAGACCGGGACGCATTCAGTACTTC	CASSQDRPGRIQYF	few	.	TRBJ2-4	TRBV3-1
TGTGCCAGCAGCTTAGTTACGGGGGGCCAAGAGACCCAGTACTTC	CASSLVTGGQETQYF	many	TRBD2	TRBJ2-5	TRBV11-2
TGTGCCAGCAGCCCCCGCCCGGGACAGGGTATTGAGGGCTACACCTTC	CASSPRPGQGIEGYTF	many	TRBD1	TRBJ1-2	TRBV11-2
TGTGCCATCAGTGCTAGGACAGGAGGGGTCTATGGCTACACCTTC	CAISARTGGVYGYTF	.	TRBD1	TRBJ1-2	TRBV10-3
TGTGCCAGCGGACGGGTGGCTGAGCAGTTCTTC	CASGRVAEQFF	many	.	TRBJ2-1	TRBV2
TGTGCCAGCAGCCTCAGCGGGGCGGGAGATACGCAGTATTTT	CASSLSGAGDTQYF	many	TRBD2	TRBJ2-3	TRBV7-2
TGTGCCAGCAGCCAAGATCGAGGTAGCGGGGGTACACTTGAGCAGTTCTTC	CASSQDRGSGGTLEQFF	.	TRBD2	TRBJ2-1	TRBV14
TGTGCCAGCAGTTACGGGGAAATCGCGGGGACTGAAGCTTTCTTT	CASSYGEIAGTEAFF	few	.	TRBJ1-1	TRBV6-2/TRBV6-3
TGTGCCAGCAGGGAGGGACAGGGGGCCGGTCAGCCCCAGCATTTT	CASREGQGAGQPQHF	.	TRBD1	TRBJ1-5	TRBV2
TGTGCCAGCAGTGATTCAGGGGGACAGGGGCGGAACGAGCAGTACTTC	CASSDSGGQGRNEQYF	.	TRBD1	TRBJ2-7	TRBV6-1
TGTGCCAGCAGCTCGGACCTTCGGGGTGGCTACACCTTC	CASSSDLRGGYTF	many	.	TRBJ1-2	TRBV11-2
TGTGCCAGCAGCTTAAGACAGGGCACAGATACGCAGTATTTT	CASSLRQGTDTQYF	many	.	TRBJ2-3	TRBV5-1
TGTGCCAGCAGTCCTTCGGCAGGGTGGACGCAGTACTTC	CASSPSAGWTQYF	.	.	TRBJ2-5	TRBV27
TGTGCCAGCAGTTTCACCCTGCAGGGCGGCTTTTATGAGCAGTTCTTC	CASSFTLQGGFYEQFF	.	.	TRBJ2-1	TRBV28
TGCGCCAGCAGGACACAATCAACTAATGAAAAACTGTTTTTT	CASRTQSTNEKLFF	.	.	TRBJ1-4	TRBV5-1
TGCAGTGCTAGAGCAGATTATAGCAATCAGCCCCAGCATTTT	CSARADYSNQPQHF	many	.	TRBJ1-5	TRBV20-1
TGTGCCAGCTCACCCGAGGTGGACAGCCTAAACACTGAAGCTTTCTTT	CASSPEVDSLNTEAFF	many	.	TRBJ1-1	TRBV18
TGTGCCAGCAGTGAAGTACGGGGGGCCCAATATGGCTACACCTTC	CASSEVRGAQYGYTF	few	.	TRBJ1-2	TRBV6-1
TGTGCCAGCAGCTCCGGAAAAAACACAGATACGCAGTATTTT	CASSSGKNTDTQYF	many	.	TRBJ2-3	TRBV7-2
TGTGCCAGCAGCTTAAAACAGGGGATTCAGCCCCAGCATTTT	CASSLKQGIQPQHF	.	TRBD1	TRBJ1-5	TRBV7-2
TGTGCCAGTAGTATCCGAGGGGAGGAAGAAGCTTTCTTT	CASSIRGEEEAFF	.	.	TRBJ1-1	TRBV19
TGTGCCAGCAGTGCCCTCAAGGACAGCCAGATCAGTGATGGCTACACCTTC	CASSALKDSQISDGYTF	.	.	TRBJ1-2	TRBV6-1
TGTGCCAGCAGCCACGATAAAAGGACAGGGCCTACCACCGAAGCTTTCTTT	CASSHDKRTGPTTEAFF	.	TRBD1	TRBJ1-1	TRBV11-2
TGTGCCAGCAGCTTAGATGCCGGGACAGGGGGCGGGGAGACCCAGTACTTC	CASSLDAGTGGGETQYF	.	TRBD1	TRBJ2-5	TRBV11-2
TGTGCCAGCAGTGACGGACAGGCTTATCAGCCCCAGCATTTT	CASSDGQAYQPQHF	few	TRBD1	TRBJ1-5	TRBV6-1
TGTGCCAGCAGCGAGTCGGGGGTTCGCCATGAGCAGTTCTTC	CASSESGVRHEQFF	few	.	TRBJ2-1	TRBV9
TGTGCCATCAGTGAGTCGATGGCAGGGGAAGGAGTTGGTACGCAGTATTTT	CAISESMAGEGVGTQYF	many	.	TRBJ2-3	TRBV10-3
TGTGCCAGCAGCTCCACAACCCTCCTCAATCAGCCCCAGCATTTT	CASSSTTLLNQPQHF	few	.	TRBJ1-5	TRBV6-2/TRBV6-3
TGTGCCAGCAGTTTAAGGGCGGGAGCTGCGACTGAAGCTTTCTTT	CASSLRAGAATEAFF	few	.	TRBJ1-1	TRBV27
TGTGCCACCAGCAGAACTACAGGGGGAAAGAGCACTGAAGCTTTCTTT	CATSRTTGGKSTEAFF	few	TRBD1	TRBJ1-1	TRBV15
TGTGCCAGCACCCGCAGTCGGTCAGGGGGGTCCTACGAGCAGTACTTC	CASTRSRSGGSYEQYF	many	.	TRBJ2-7	TRBV2
TGTGCCTGGAGTGGCGTGAGGACAGGGGCTTATGGCTACACCTTC	CAWSGVRTGAYGYTF	many	TRBD1	TRBJ1-2	TRBV30
TGTGCCAGCAGCTTAGGAGGGGCAGCTTCGGGAAACACCATATATTTT	CASSLGGAASGNTIYF	.	.	TRBJ1-3	TRBV13
TGTGCCAGCAGGGACGGACAGATCAATGAGCAGTTCTTC	CASRDGQINEQFF	.	.	TRBJ2-1	TRBV27
TGTGCCAGCAGCTTTGGGGCAGGGGGGCAGCCCCAGCATTTT	CASSFGAGGQPQHF	many	TRBD1	TRBJ1-5	TRBV7-9
TGTGCCAGCAGTCAGGACAGTCCCAATCAGCCCCAGCATTTT	CASSQDSPNQPQHF	.	.	TRBJ1-5	TRBV6-1
TGTGCCAGCAGCCAAGTGATAGGCAGCTCTGGGGCCAACGTCCTGACTTTC	CASSQVIGSSGANVLTF	many	.	TRBJ2-6	TRBV3-1
TGTGCCAGCAGTGAGGGACAGGGTAACTCCTACGAGCAGTACTTC	CASSEGQGNSYEQYF	few	TRBD1	TRBJ2-7	TRBV6-1
TGTGCCAGCAGCCCTCGATATCCTATGGCTAGTACCTTC	CASSPRYPMASTF	.	.	TRBJ1-2	TRBV12-3/TRBV12-4
TGTGCCAGCAGCTTAGATGGAGGGCTACAAGAGACCCAGTACTTC	CASSLDGGLQETQYF	many	.	TRBJ2-5	TRBV7-6
TGCGCCAGCAGCCCCCCTGGGGGACAGGGGGATAACACCGGGGAGCTGTTTTTT	CASSPPGGQGDNTGELFF	.	TRBD1	TRBJ2-2	TRBV4-1
TGCGCCAGCAGCCAAGAAGGAGCGGGGGGGACCAGCTCCTACAATGAGCAGTTCTTC	CASSQEGAGGTSSYNEQFF	few	TRBD2	TRBJ2-1	TRBV4-1
TGTGCCAGCAGCTTCGGCGGGGGACGAGGTACTGAAGCTTTCTTT	CASSFGGGRGTEAFF	many	.	TRBJ1-1	TRBV5-6
TGTGCCAGCAGTTTCAGGGGGCGGGGGAACGAGCAGTACTTC	CASSFRGRGNEQYF	.	.	TRBJ2-7	TRBV28
TGCAGTGCCCCCGGGACAGGGGGTTGGAACATTCAGTACTTC	CSAPGTGGWNIQYF	many	TRBD1	TRBJ2-4	TRBV20-1
TGCGCCAGCAGCTTGGGCCAGACGACAGGGCATGAGCAGTTCTTC	CASSLGQTTGHEQFF	.	TRBD1	TRBJ2-1	TRBV5-1
TGTGCCAGCAGTTACAACAGGGGCGAAAAACTGTTTTTT	CASSYNRGEKLFF	.	TRBD1	TRBJ1-4	TRBV12-3/TRBV12-4
TGTGCCAGCAGTTTTCGGACAGGGGGCCGGGATGAGCAGTTCTTC	CASSFRTGGRDEQFF	few	TRBD1	TRBJ2-1	TRBV6-1
TGTGCCAGCAGTACGGGCGACAGGCGGGATGGCTACACCTTC	CASSTGDRRDGYTF	.	.	TRBJ1-2	TRBV12-3/TRBV12-4
TGTGCCAGCAGGACGACAGGGACCAAAGAGACCCAGTACTTC	CASRTTGTKETQYF	.	TRBD1	TRBJ2-5	TRBV7-2
TGTGCCAGCTCACCAGACGCGGGACAGGGGGACTATGGCTACACCTTC	CASSPDAGQGDYGYTF	many	TRBD1	TRBJ1-2	TRBV18
TGTGCCAGCAGTGAATATCGGGGTAGCGGGGGATTGAATGAGCAGTTCTTC	CASSEYRGSGGLNEQFF	.	TRBD2	TRBJ2-1	TRBV25-1
TGTGCCAGCAGTGACACCGGGGGCGGTGAGACCCAGTACTTC	CASSDTGGGETQYF	.	.	TRBJ2-5	TRBV7-9
TGTGCCAGCAGTCATAAGATGGAGCAGTACTTC	CASSHKMEQYF	.	.	TRBJ2-7	TRBV6-1
TGTGCCACCCGGGACAGGGGCACAGATACGCAGTATTTT	CATRDRGTDTQYF	many	TRBD1	TRBJ2-3	TRBV27
TGTGCCAGCAGCTTAGATCCGCCTGGGCGGGGGGGTACAGATACGCAGTATTTT	CASSLDPPGRGGTDTQYF	many	TRBD2	TRBJ2-3	TRBV11-2
TGCGCCAGCAGCTACTATACCGGGACAGACTACGAGCAGTACTTC	CASSYYTGTDYEQYF	few	TRBD1	TRBJ2-7	TRBV5-1
TGTGCCAGCAGCGTAGATTTCGGGGTCGAGCAGTTCTTC	CASSVDFGVEQFF	once	.	TRBJ2-1	TRBV9